This record looks at one T cell receptor beta chain sequence and its context. Some clones are missing from TCRdb's copy, which holds only in-frame ones; the method was immunoSEQ multiplex PCR. This table holds roughly 130,000 clones, about nine tenths found once. This sample was taken from a study of control samples from healthy donors and cancer patients. Germline V gene sequence: CDR1 MNHEY, CDR2 SVGAGI. V was pared by 6 bases and J by 1 base, with 12 bases between. This CDR3 comprises 14 residues. The sample consisted of blood. The gene calls are TRBV6-5 and TRBJ1-1; D not resolved. The sequence was collected from a man younger than 35 in good health. Here the CDR3 reads CASSPLKANTEAFF. In DNA form, the CDR3 reads TGTGCCAGCAGCCCACTTAAGGCGAACACTGAAGCTTTCTTT.